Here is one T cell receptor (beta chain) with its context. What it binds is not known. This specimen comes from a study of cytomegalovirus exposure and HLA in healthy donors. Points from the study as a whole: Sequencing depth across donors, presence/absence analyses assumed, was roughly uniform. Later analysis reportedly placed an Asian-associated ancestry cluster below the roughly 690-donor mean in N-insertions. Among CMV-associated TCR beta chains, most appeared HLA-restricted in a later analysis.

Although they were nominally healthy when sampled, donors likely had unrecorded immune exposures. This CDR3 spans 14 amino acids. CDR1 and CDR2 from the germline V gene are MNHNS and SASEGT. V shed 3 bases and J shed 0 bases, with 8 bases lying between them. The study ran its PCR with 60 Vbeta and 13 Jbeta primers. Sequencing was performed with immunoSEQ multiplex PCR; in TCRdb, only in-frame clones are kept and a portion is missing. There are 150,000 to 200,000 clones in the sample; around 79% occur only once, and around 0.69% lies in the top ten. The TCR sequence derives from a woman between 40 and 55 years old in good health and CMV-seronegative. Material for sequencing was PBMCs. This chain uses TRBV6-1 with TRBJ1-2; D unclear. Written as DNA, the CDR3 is TGTGCCAGCAGTGATAGACTGACTAACTATGGCTACACCTTC. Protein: CASSDRLTNYGYTF.